This section outlines one TCR beta chain sequence together with its context. The antigen is unknown. These data come from a study of siplizumab effects on memory and regulatory T cells. Study-wide results and caveats: Proliferating Tregs' suppressive function in siplizumab cultures went unconfirmed.

Roughly 99,000 TCR templates were assayed per sample. The data were produced by immunoSEQ multiplex PCR, yet TCRdb's version contains in-frame clones alone and is incomplete. The sample shows about 48,000 clones, roughly 90% of them seen only once. Unstimulated naive, memory, effector memory and TEMRA subsets underwent sequencing in a few donor pairs. V was clipped by 6 bases and J by 3 bases, with 11 bases between them. The CDR3 contains 13 residues. Per germline, CDR1 MNHNY and CDR2 SVGAGI (reference sequence). The chain couples TRBV6-6 to TRBJ1-1; no definite D call. Sequenced sample: naive CD8+ T cells sorted from blood. This TCR came from a human donor in good health. The DNA for the CDR3 is TGTGCCAGCAGGAACCGGATGGACACTGAAGCTTTCTTT. Translating gives CASRNRMDTEAFF.